This T cell receptor (beta chain) was recovered during a study of cytomegalovirus exposure and HLA in healthy donors. Whole-study findings and limits: Reports described diagnosis of cytomegalovirus status by the classifier as highly specific and sensitive. TCR beta V segments were, for the most part, productive about 87% or about 30% of the time in an earlier analysis. Reportedly, HLA-A and HLA-B alleles of most subjects were accurately predicted from TCR beta. The authors listed approximately 160 TCR beta chains as cytomegalovirus-associated.

The sample holds one count of this clone. The target antigen is unknown. The PCR had 60 Vbeta and 13 Jbeta primers. Produced via immunoSEQ multiplex PCR; TCRdb's table is partial and in-frame only. The data hold nearly 110,000 clones, with approximately 80% observed a single time. V was clipped by 7 bases and J by 4 bases; unmatched bases: 4. CDR3 length equals 13 residues. Germline V gene sequence: CDR1 MNHNS, CDR2 SASEGT. The sequence came from a male donor in good health and CMV-seronegative. Input material: PBMCs. The chain couples TRBV6-1 to TRBJ2-7; 10 bases map to TRBD2. CDR3 nucleotide sequence: TGTGCCAGCATGTTAGCGGGAGGATACGAGCAGTACTTC. Translation: CASMLAGGYEQYF.